The 3 T cell receptor beta chains presented below share a single source sample, sequenced in a study of blood T cell repertoires in COVID-19. Assay used: immunoSEQ multiplex PCR; TCRdb lists only in-frame clones, some missing. Among roughly 200,000 clones listed, around three quarters were seen once. Sequenced sample: peripheral blood. All receptors derive from a woman in her seventies with acute or convalescent COVID-19.

The chain carries TRBV6-6 and TRBJ2-3, with D possibly being TRBD1 (6 bases). Germline values: CDR1 MNHNY, CDR2 SVGAGI (reference sequence). Trimming removed 4 bases from V and 0 bases from J, with 8 bases in between. The length of the CDR3 is 14 residues. For the CDR3, the DNA is TGTGCCAGCAGTTTCGGACAGAGCACAGATACGCAGTATTTT. Translation gives CASSFGQSTDTQYF.

The genes are TRBV5-4 and TRBJ1-1; D gene uncertain. The length of the CDR3 is 13 residues. Trimming pared 2 bases from V and 5 bases from J, leaving 10 bases between. CDR1 is SGHNT, CDR2 YYREEE, per germline (reference sequence). CDR3 nucleotide sequence: TGTGCCAGCAGCTTCGGGTTTGGTACTGAAGCTTTCTTT. It codes for CASSFGFGTEAFF.

V usage is TRBV5-1 and J usage is TRBJ2-1, with D uncertain. This CDR3 comprises 13 residues. V was trimmed by 5 bases and J by 7 bases, leaving 13 bases between them. Germline V gene lookup returns CDR1 SGHRS and CDR2 YFSETQ. The CDR3: CASSFQPRNEQFF. The CDR3 bases are TGCGCCAGCAGTTTTCAGCCGAGGAATGAGCAGTTCTTC.